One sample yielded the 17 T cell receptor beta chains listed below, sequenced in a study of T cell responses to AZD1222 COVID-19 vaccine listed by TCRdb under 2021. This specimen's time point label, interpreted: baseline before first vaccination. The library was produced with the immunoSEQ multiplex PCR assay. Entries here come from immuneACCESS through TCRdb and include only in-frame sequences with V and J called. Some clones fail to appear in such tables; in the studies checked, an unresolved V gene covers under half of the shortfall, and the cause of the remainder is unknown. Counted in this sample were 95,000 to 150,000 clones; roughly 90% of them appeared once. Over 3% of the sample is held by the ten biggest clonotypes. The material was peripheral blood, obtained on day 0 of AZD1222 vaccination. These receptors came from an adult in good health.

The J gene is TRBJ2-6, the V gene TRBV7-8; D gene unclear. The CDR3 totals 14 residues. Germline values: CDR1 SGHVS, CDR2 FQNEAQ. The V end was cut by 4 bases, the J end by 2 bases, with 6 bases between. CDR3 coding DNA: TGTGCCAGCAGCTCCCCAACTGGGGCCAACGTCCTGACTTTC. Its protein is CASSSPTGANVLTF.

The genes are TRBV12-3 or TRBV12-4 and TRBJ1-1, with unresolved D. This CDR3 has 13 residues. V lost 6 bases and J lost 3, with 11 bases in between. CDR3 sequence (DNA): TGTGCCAGCAGCCAACCTCCCCACACTGAAGCTTTCTTT. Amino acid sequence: CASSQPPHTEAFF.

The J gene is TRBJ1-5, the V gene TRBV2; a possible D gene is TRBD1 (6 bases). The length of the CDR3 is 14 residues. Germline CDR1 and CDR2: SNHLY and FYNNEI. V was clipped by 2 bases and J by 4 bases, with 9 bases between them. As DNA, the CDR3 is TGTGCCAGCAGTGAATTCAGGGGTAATCAGCCCCAGCATTTT. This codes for CASSEFRGNQPQHF.

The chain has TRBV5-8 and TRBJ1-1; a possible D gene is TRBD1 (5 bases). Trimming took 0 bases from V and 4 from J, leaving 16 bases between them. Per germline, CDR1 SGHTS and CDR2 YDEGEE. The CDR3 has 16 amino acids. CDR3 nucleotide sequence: TGTGCCAGCAGCTTGGAGAGGGGCTGGGATGTCACTGAAGCTTTCTTT. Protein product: CASSLERGWDVTEAFF.

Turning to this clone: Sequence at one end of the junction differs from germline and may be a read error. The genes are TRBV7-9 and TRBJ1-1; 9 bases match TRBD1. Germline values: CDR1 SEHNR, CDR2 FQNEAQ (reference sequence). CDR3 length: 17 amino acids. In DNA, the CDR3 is TGTGCCGGCAGCTTAGTGGGGACAGGGAGACCGTACACTGAAGCTTTCTTT. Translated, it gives CAGSLVGTGRPYTEAFF.

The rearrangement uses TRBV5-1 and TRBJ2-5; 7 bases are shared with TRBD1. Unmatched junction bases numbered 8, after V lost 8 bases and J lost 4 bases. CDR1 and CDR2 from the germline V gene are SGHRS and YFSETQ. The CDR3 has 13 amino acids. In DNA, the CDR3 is TGCGCCAGTACTTTTGACAGGGTAGAGACCCAGTACTTC. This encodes CASTFDRVETQYF.

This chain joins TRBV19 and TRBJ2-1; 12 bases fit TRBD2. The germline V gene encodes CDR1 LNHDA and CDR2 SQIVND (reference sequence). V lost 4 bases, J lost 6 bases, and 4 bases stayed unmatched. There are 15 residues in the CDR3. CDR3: CASSTGLAGPNEQFF. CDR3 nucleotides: TGTGCCAGTAGTACCGGACTAGCGGGGCCCAATGAGCAGTTCTTC.

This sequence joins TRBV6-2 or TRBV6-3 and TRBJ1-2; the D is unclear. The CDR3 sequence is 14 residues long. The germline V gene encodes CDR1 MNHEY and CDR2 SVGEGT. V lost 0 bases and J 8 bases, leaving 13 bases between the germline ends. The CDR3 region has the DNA TGTGCCAGCAGTTACTCGCTAACAGCTCAAGGCTACACCTTC. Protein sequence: CASSYSLTAQGYTF.

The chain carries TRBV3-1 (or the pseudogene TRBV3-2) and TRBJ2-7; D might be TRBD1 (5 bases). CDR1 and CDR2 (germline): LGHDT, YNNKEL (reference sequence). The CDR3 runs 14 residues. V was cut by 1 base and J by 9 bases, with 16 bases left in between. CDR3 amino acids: CASSQGDSWGRQYF. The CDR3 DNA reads TGTGCCAGCAGCCAAGGCGACAGCTGGGGTCGGCAGTACTTC.

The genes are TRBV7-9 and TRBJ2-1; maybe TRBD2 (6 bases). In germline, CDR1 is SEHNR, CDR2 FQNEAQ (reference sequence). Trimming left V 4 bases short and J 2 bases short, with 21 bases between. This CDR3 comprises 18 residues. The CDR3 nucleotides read TGTGCCAGCAGCTCGCCCACTAGCCAAACCCGTCCCTACAATGAGCAGTTCTTC. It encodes CASSSPTSQTRPYNEQFF.

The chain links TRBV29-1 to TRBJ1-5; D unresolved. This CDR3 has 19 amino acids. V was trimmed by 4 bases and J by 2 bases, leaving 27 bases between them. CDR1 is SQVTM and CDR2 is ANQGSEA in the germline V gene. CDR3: CSVGASGDKRWVCNQPQHF. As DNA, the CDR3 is TGCAGCGTTGGCGCCTCCGGGGATAAAAGGTGGGTTTGCAATCAGCCCCAGCATTTT.

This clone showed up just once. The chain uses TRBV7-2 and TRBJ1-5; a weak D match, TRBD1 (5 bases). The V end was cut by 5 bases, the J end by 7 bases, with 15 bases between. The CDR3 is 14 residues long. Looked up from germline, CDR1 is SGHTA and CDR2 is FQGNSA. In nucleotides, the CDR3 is TGTGCCAGCAGCCCGACGACAGCCCCACAGCCCCAGCATTTT. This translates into CASSPTTAPQPQHF.

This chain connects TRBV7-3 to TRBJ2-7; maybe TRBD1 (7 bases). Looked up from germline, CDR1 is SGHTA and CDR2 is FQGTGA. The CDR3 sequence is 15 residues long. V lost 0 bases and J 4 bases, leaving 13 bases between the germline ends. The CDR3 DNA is TGTGCCAGCAGCTTAACCCCGACAGGGAGGTACGAGCAGTACTTC. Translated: CASSLTPTGRYEQYF.

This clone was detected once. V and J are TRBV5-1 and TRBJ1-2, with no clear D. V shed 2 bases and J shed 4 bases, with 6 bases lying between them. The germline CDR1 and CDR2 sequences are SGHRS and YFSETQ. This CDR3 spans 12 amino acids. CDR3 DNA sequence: TGCGCCAGCAGCTTCGGCAGCTATGGCTACACCTTC. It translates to CASSFGSYGYTF.

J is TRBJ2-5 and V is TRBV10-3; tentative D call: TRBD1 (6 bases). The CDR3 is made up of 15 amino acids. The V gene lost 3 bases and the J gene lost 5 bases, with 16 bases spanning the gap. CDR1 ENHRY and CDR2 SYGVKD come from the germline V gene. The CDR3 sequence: CAISDSTQGGETQYF. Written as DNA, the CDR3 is TGTGCCATCAGTGATTCCACACAGGGTGGGGAGACCCAGTACTTC.

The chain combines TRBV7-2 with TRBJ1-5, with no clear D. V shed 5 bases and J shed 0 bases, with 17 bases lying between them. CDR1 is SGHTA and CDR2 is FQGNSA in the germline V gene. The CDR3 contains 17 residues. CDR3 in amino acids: CASSPGGPNHSNQPQHF. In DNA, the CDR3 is TGTGCCAGCAGCCCTGGAGGTCCGAATCATAGCAATCAGCCCCAGCATTTT.

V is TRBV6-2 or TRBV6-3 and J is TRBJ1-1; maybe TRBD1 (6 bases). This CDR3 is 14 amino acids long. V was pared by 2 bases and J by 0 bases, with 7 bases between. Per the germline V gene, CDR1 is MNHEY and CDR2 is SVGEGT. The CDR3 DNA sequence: TGTGCCAGCAGTTACGGGGACATGAACACTGAAGCTTTCTTT. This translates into CASSYGDMNTEAFF.